The clone carrying this T cell receptor beta chain was detected once. Between the trimmed V and J ends, which lost 4 bases and 5 bases, there was a span of 10 bases. CDR1 and CDR2 from the germline V gene are SGDLS and YYNGEE. The CDR3 has 13 amino acids. Patients at the Seattle site were enrolled during active infection and followed longitudinally. The data derive from a study of blood T cell repertoires in COVID-19. Sequencing used immunoSEQ multiplex PCR; TCRdb keeps in-frame clones, though not all of them. This repertoire shows 200,000 to 250,000 clones, roughly 90% found once; its top ten account for 15% to 20%.

This clonotype was obtained from a middle-aged man with COVID-19, enrolled during active disease. Sequenced sample: peripheral blood. The chain uses TRBV9 and TRBJ2-1; no reliable D call. The CDR3 loop is CASSIPGDNEQFF. For the CDR3, the DNA is TGTGCCAGCAGCATCCCAGGTGACAATGAGCAGTTCTTC.